The TCR beta chain described here comes from a study of blood T cell repertoires in COVID-19. Participants were aged about 18 to 100 years from roughly 26 US areas. The protocol was immunoSEQ multiplex PCR, while the TCRdb copy is restricted to in-frame clones and leaves out a portion. Altogether approximately 220,000 clones are present, about 91% being singletons, with the ten largest covering about 2.5%. The J segment lost 2 bases and the V segment lost 8 bases, leaving 6 bases of the junction unmatched. CDR1 and CDR2 from the germline V gene are SGHAT and FQNNGV. This CDR3 is built from 14 residues.

The sequenced sample was PBMCs or T cells enriched from blood (not recorded which). The J gene is TRBJ2-3, the V gene TRBV11-2; TRBD2 aligns across 8 bases. This TCR was sampled from a woman aged 25 to 45 with acute COVID-19. The CDR3 loop is CASAIGLATDTQYF. The DNA for the CDR3 is TGTGCCAGCGCCATTGGACTAGCCACAGATACGCAGTATTTT.